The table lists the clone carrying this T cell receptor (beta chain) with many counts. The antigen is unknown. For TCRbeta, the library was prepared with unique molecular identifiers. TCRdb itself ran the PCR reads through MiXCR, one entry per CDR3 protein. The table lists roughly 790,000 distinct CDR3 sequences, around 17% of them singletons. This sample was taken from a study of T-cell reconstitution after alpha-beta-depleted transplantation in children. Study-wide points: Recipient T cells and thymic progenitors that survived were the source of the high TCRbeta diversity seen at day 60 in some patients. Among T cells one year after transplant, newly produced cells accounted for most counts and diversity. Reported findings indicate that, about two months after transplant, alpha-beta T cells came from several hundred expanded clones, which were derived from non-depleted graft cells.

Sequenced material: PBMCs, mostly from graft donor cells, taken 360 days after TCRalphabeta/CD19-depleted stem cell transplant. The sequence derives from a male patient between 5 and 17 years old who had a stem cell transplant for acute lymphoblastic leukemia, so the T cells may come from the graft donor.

CDR3 coding DNA: TGTGCCAGCAGCCCCCCCTTGAACACTGAAGCTTTCTTT. Translated, it gives CASSPPLNTEAFF. V is TRBV6-5 and J is TRBJ1-1; D ambiguous. V was trimmed by 6 bases and J by 0 bases, leaving 8 bases between them. Germline-derived CDR1 and CDR2 are MNHEY and SVGAGI. This CDR3 is built from 13 residues.